This T cell receptor (beta chain) was sequenced for a study of blood T cell repertoires in COVID-19. Study details: T cells, B-cell-depleted T cells, or PBMCs provided the cDNA or gDNA that served as material.

The CDR3 loop spans 14 amino acids. J gave up 6 bases and V 8 bases, and 3 bases lay outside the gene matches. Germline CDR1 KGHDR, CDR2 SFDVKD. Authors' methods: It was from reference gene primer amplification that nucleated cell counts were estimated. The protocol was immunoSEQ multiplex PCR, while the TCRdb copy is restricted to in-frame clones and leaves out a portion. The V and J calls and clone size were taken over from that table, and D and trimming were inferred from the DNA. The table records 150,000 to 200,000 clones, about 90% of them present only once. The V gene is TRBV24-1, the J gene TRBJ2-2; 12 bases agree with TRBD2. Sequenced input: peripheral blood. The receptor comes from a woman aged 55 to 70 with COVID-19, enrolled during active disease. CDR3 nucleotides: TGTGCCACCACGACTAGCGGGAGTGCCGGGGAGCTGTTTTTT. Its protein product is CATTTSGSAGELFF.